A single sample gave rise to the 11 T cell receptor beta chains below, sequenced in a study of cytomegalovirus exposure and HLA in healthy donors. In the PCR, 60 Vbeta and 13 Jbeta primers were used. Clones were sequenced by immunoSEQ multiplex PCR, and TCRdb holds only the in-frame ones, with some missing. The sample contains approximately 150,000 clones, almost 80% of which appear only once. The specimen sequenced was PBMCs. These receptor sequences come from a woman aged 25 to 39 in good health and CMV-seronegative.

The chain joins TRBV2 to TRBJ2-6; D is uncertain. Germline V gene lookup returns CDR1 SNHLY and CDR2 FYNNEI. V dropped 4 bases and J dropped 0 bases, with 7 bases sitting between them. This CDR3 has 15 residues. The CDR3 coding sequence is TGTGCCAGCAGTGGGAGAAACTCTGGGGCCAACGTCCTGACTTTC. It codes for CASSGRNSGANVLTF.

This clone was observed once. This chain connects TRBV29-1 to TRBJ2-5; D may be TRBD2 (5 bases). Germline CDR1 and CDR2: SQVTM and ANQGSEA. The CDR3 loop spans 16 amino acids. Trimming left V 4 bases short and J 4 bases short, with 22 bases between. CDR3 coding DNA: TGCAGCGTTGGGGGAATCGAACGGGGTACAGCAGAGACCCAGTACTTC. Translated, it gives CSVGGIERGTAETQYF.

The chain is built from TRBV19 and TRBJ1-2; D might be TRBD1 (6 bases). The V gene's germline CDR1 is LNHDA and CDR2 SQIVND (reference sequence). Trimming cost V 1 base and J 3 bases, with 12 bases left between them. The CDR3 consists of 15 residues. CDR3 nucleotide sequence: TGTGCCAGTAGTATAGCTGAGGGGGATGACTATGGCTACACCTTC. Translated: CASSIAEGDDYGYTF.

The chain employs TRBV7-7 and TRBJ2-2; D remains ambiguous. The CDR3 spans 12 residues. Looked up from germline, CDR1 is SSHAT and CDR2 is FNYEAQ (reference sequence). V gave up 5 bases and J gave up 5 bases, with 6 bases separating them. The CDR3 loop reads CASSTRTGELFF. In DNA form, the CDR3 reads TGTGCCAGCAGCACGAGGACCGGGGAGCTGTTTTTT. Full variable domain (rest looked up from reference TRBV7-7 and TRBJ2-2): GAGVSQSPRYKVTKRGQDVTLRCDPISSHATLYWYQQALGQGPEFLTYFNYEAQPDKSGLPSDRFSAERPEGSISTLTIQRTEQRDSAMYRCASSTRTGELFFGEGSRLTVL.

This clone has only one observation. J is TRBJ1-5 and V is TRBV7-8; 8 bases are a match to TRBD1. Germline CDR1 is SGHVS and CDR2 is FQNEAQ. Germline trimming cut 0 bases from V and 12 bases from J; bases unmatched to any gene: 4. The CDR3 contains 13 residues. CDR3 DNA sequence: TGTGCCAGCAGCTTAGCGGGACAGGAAAGCCAGCATTTT. Amino acids: CASSLAGQESQHF.

The sample holds a few counts of this clone. The chain carries TRBV27 and TRBJ1-1; 10 bases fit TRBD1. CDR1 and CDR2 from the germline V gene are MNHEY and SMNVEV (reference sequence). The trim removed 1 base at V and 0 bases at J, leaving 2 bases unmatched. The CDR3 sequence is 16 residues long. For the CDR3, the DNA is TGTGCCAGCAGTTTATTAGGACAGGGGGTGAACACTGAAGCTTTCTTT. It translates to CASSLLGQGVNTEAFF.

V gene TRBV4-1 combines with J gene TRBJ1-5, with unresolved D. Per the germline V gene, CDR1 is MGHRA and CDR2 is YSYEKL. CDR3 length: 15 residues. The ends were cut back, 1 base at V and 1 base at J, with 8 bases in the middle. The DNA of the CDR3 is TGCGCCAGCAGCCAAGTTGAACAGAGCAATCAGCCCCAGCATTTT. The encoded protein is CASSQVEQSNQPQHF.

Note on this clone: Other DNA sequences in this specimen translate into the identical CDR3. V and J are TRBV18 and TRBJ1-2; D remains unclear. V was pared by 2 bases and J by 2 bases, with 6 bases between. This CDR3 region has 13 residues. The V gene's germline CDR1 is KGHSH and CDR2 LQKENI. CDR3 sequence: CASSPEANYGYTF. As DNA, the CDR3 is TGTGCCAGCTCACCAGAGGCGAACTATGGCTACACCTTC.

In its sample, this clone was seen a few times. The J gene is TRBJ2-1, the V gene TRBV14, with 8 bases matching TRBD1. CDR3 length: 15 amino acids. V shed 3 bases, J shed 9 bases, and the junction held 10 bases outside the gene matches. Per the germline V gene, CDR1 is SGHDN and CDR2 is FVKESK. The DNA for the CDR3 is TGTGCCAGCAGCCAGCAATCAGGGGGCCGAGTTGAGCAGTTCTTC. The encoded protein is CASSQQSGGRVEQFF.

The V and J genes are TRBV5-1 and TRBJ1-1; D not certain. This CDR3 comprises 15 residues. In germline, CDR1 is SGHRS, CDR2 YFSETQ. Trimming removed 0 bases from V and 3 bases from J, with 12 bases in between. The CDR3 sequence is CASSLGRGGDTEAFF. In nucleotides, the CDR3 is TGCGCCAGCAGCTTGGGGCGGGGTGGGGACACTGAAGCTTTCTTT.

As for this clone: An end of the junction differs from the germline gene, which may be a read error. DNA of the CDR3: TGTGCCAGCAGTTTATCAGAGACAGCCATCTTC. Its protein product is CASSLSETAIF. V gene TRBV28 combines with J gene TRBJ2-7, with TRBD1 as a possible D gene (5 bases). CDR1 is MDHEN, CDR2 SYDVKM, per germline. The CDR3 consists of 11 residues.